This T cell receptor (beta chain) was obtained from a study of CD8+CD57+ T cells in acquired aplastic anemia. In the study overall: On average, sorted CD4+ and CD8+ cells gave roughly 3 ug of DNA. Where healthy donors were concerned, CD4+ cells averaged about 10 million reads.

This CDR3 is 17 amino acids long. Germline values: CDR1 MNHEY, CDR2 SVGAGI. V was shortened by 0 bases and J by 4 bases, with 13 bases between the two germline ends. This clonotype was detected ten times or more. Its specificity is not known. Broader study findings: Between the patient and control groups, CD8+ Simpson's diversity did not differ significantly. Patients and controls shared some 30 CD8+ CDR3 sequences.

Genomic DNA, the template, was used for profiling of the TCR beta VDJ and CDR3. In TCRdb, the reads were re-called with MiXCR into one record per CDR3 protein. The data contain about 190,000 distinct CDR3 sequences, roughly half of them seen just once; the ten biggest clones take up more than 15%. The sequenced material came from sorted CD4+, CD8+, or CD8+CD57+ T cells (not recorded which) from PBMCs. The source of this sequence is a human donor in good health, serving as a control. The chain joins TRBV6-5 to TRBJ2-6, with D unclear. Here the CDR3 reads CASSYSRTVAGANVLTF. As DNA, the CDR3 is TGTGCCAGCAGTTACTCGAGGACCGTAGCCGGGGCCAACGTCCTGACTTTC.